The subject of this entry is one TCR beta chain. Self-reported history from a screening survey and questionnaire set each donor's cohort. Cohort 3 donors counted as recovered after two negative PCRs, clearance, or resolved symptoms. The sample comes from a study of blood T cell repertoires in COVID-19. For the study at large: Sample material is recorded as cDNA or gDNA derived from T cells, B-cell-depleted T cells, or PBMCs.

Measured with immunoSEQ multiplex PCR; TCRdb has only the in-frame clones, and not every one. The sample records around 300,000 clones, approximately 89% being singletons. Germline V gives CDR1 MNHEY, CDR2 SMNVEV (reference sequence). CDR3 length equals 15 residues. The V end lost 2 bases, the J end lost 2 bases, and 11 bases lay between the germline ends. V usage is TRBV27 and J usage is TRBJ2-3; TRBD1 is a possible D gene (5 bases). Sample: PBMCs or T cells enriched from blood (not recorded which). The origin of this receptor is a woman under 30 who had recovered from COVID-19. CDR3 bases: TGTGCCAGCAGTTTAGGGGCGGCTTTCACAGATACGCAGTATTTT. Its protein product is CASSLGAAFTDTQYF.